Listed here are 23 T cell receptor beta chains from one sample, sequenced in a study of T-cell memory formation after mild COVID-19. Using its own MiXCR run on the 5' RACE reads, TCRdb lists one record per CDR3 protein. The repertoire holds under 300,000 distinct CDR3 sequences, with more than 8% as singletons. Sequenced material: PBMCs or a T cell subset sorted from them (not recorded which). The source is a man younger than 35 who had mild COVID-19 (a few samples of this study predate the infection). Cell type and time point are not known.

This clonotype was seen more than once but under ten times. The rearrangement joins TRBV4-3 to TRBJ2-5, with D perhaps TRBD1 or TRBD2 (5 bases each). The CDR3 totals 14 residues. Germline values: CDR1 LGHNA, CDR2 YSLEER. V was shortened by 1 base and J by 5 bases, with 11 bases between the two germline ends. CDR3 coding DNA: TGCGCCAGCAGCCAAGTGGTTGGGGACGAGACCCAGTACTTC. Translated: CASSQVVGDETQYF.

This sequence joins TRBV5-1 and TRBJ2-4, with a tentative D call TRBD1 (6 bases). V was pared by 1 base and J by 6 bases, with 11 bases between. The germline V gene encodes CDR1 SGHRS and CDR2 YFSETQ. CDR3 length: 14 amino acids. DNA for the CDR3: TGCGCCAGCAGCTTGTCAGCACAGGGAAACATTCAGTACTTC. Residues: CASSLSAQGNIQYF.

This clonotype turned up a few times. This rearrangement joins TRBV29-1 to TRBJ2-3, with D perhaps matching TRBD2 (6 bases). Trimming took 6 bases from V and 6 from J, leaving 13 bases between them. The length of the CDR3 is 12 residues. Germline V gives CDR1 SQVTM, CDR2 ANQGSEA. The CDR3 DNA follows: TGCAGCGTGATCGAGGGGAGGGATACGCAGTATTTT. Translated, it gives CSVIEGRDTQYF.

This clonotype has only a few counts. The V call is TRBV4-3, the J call TRBJ1-1; possibly TRBD1 for D (5 bases). This CDR3 spans 15 amino acids. V was cut by 4 bases and J by 1 base, with 13 bases left in between. CDR1 LGHNA and CDR2 YSLEER come from the germline V gene. The CDR3 nucleotides read TGCGCCAGCAGCCCGTTGACAGTCGGGAACACTGAAGCTTTCTTT. It translates to CASSPLTVGNTEAFF.

The V call is TRBV20-1, the J call TRBJ1-2; D ambiguous. Germline loops: CDR1 DFQATT, CDR2 SNEGSKA (reference sequence). Trimming shortened V by 5 bases and J by 4 bases, and 5 bases separated the two germline ends. This CDR3 has 10 residues. This CDR3 is CSAWTYGYTF. CDR3 sequence (DNA): TGCAGTGCTTGGACCTATGGCTACACCTTC.

This clonotype was seen only a few times. The V and J genes are TRBV19 and TRBJ1-5; 12 nucleotides agree with TRBD1. In germline, CDR1 is LNHDA, CDR2 SQIVND (reference sequence). The CDR3 runs 15 residues. After removal of 3 bases from V and 8 bases from J, the junction contained 5 bases not matched to a gene. The CDR3 is CASSMGTGGAEPQHF. The CDR3 DNA reads as TGTGCCAGTAGTATGGGGACAGGGGGCGCGGAGCCCCAGCATTTT.

This clonotype turned up a few times. The V gene is TRBV18, the J gene TRBJ1-2; 7 bases align to TRBD1. The CDR3 runs 14 residues. Germline CDR1 and CDR2: KGHSH and LQKENI. Unmatched junction bases numbered 6, after V lost 2 bases and J lost 6 bases. This CDR3 is CASSPYRDSNGYTF. For the CDR3, the DNA is TGTGCCAGCTCACCATACCGGGACAGCAATGGCTACACCTTC.

The rearrangement joins TRBV7-2 to TRBJ2-1; D is undetermined. Deletions cut 6 bases from V and 0 bases from J, with 12 bases between. Germline CDR1 SGHTA, CDR2 FQGNSA. The length of the CDR3 is 15 residues. Written as DNA, the CDR3 is TGTGCCAGCAGGGGTCCAAGGAGCTCCTACAATGAGCAGTTCTTC. Translation gives CASRGPRSSYNEQFF.

The CDR3 protein is CASSPTGNSPLHF. CDR3 DNA sequence: TGTGCCAGCTCACCGACAGGGAATTCACCCCTCCACTTT. The chain joins TRBV18 to TRBJ1-6, with 7 bases aligning to TRBD1. This CDR3 spans 13 amino acids. Germline loops: CDR1 KGHSH, CDR2 LQKENI. V shed 3 bases and J 7 bases; nucleotides not matched to a gene: 0.

This clonotype was observed many times. The chain combines TRBV6-1 with TRBJ2-1, with TRBD2 matching 16 bases. The J segment lost 4 bases and the V segment lost 6 bases, leaving 6 bases of the junction unmatched. The CDR3 loop spans 17 amino acids. CDR1 MNHNS and CDR2 SASEGT come from the germline V gene. The CDR3 DNA reads as TGTGCCAGCAGGGGACTAGCGGGGGGGTCGAGTTACAATGAGCAGTTCTTC. Translation gives CASRGLAGGSSYNEQFF.

The CDR3 region has the DNA TGTGCCAGCAGCTTAGCGACAGGGAGCACTGAAGCTTTCTTT. Residues: CASSLATGSTEAFF. The V gene is TRBV7-6, the J gene TRBJ1-1; 7 bases agree with TRBD1. Germline values: CDR1 SGHVS, CDR2 FNYEAQ. The V gene end was trimmed by 0 bases and the J gene end by 4 bases; junction bases not matched to a gene: 2. The CDR3 runs 14 residues.

This chain connects TRBV11-2 to TRBJ2-3; 7 nucleotides align to TRBD2. This CDR3 contains 14 residues. From germline, CDR1 is SGHAT and CDR2 FQNNGV. The ends lost 6 bases at V and 7 bases at J; junction bases unmatched: 10. CDR3 nucleotides: TGTGCCAGCAGTCCTAGGGAGGGGCCTTATACGCAGTATTTT. Its protein is CASSPREGPYTQYF.

V and J are TRBV29-1 and TRBJ1-1; the D is unclear. Germline V gives CDR1 SQVTM, CDR2 ANQGSEA. Trimming pared 7 bases from V and 5 bases from J, leaving 20 bases between. This CDR3 region has 14 residues. The CDR3 nucleotides read TGCAGCGCGCGCGGGCAGGTCGAACGGACTGAAGCTTTCTTT. Translating gives CSARGQVERTEAFF. The full variable domain, its missing parts supplied by reference TRBV29-1 and TRBJ1-1, is SAVISQKPSRDICQRGTSLTIQCQVDSQVTMMFWYRQQPGQSLTLIATANQGSEATYESGFVIDKFPISRPNLTFSTLTVSNMSPEDSSIYLCSARGQVERTEAFFGQGTRLTVV.

The chain uses TRBV5-6 and TRBJ2-3, with D possibly TRBD1 on 6 matching bases. This CDR3 has 15 residues. Per the germline V gene, CDR1 is SGHDT and CDR2 is YYEEEE. The V end lost 0 bases, the J end lost 2 bases, and 10 bases lay between the germline ends. CDR3 nucleotide sequence: TGTGCCAGCAGCTTGGCTGACAGGTTCACAGATACGCAGTATTTT. It is translated as CASSLADRFTDTQYF.

V usage is TRBV7-8 and J usage is TRBJ1-4, with TRBD1 as a possible D gene (5 bases). CDR1 is SGHVS, CDR2 FQNEAQ, per germline. The CDR3 sequence is 14 residues long. The germline V and J ends were trimmed by 5 bases and 8 bases, with 15 bases remaining between them. The CDR3 DNA is TGTGCCAGCAGCCATTCTGGGGCTTGGGAAAAACTGTTTTTT. Its translation: CASSHSGAWEKLFF.

In its sample, this clonotype was seen a few times. The CDR3 DNA sequence: TGTGCCAGCAGTGAAAGAAGGGGGTACACTGAAGCTTTCTTT. Its translation is CASSERRGYTEAFF. V is TRBV6-1 and J is TRBJ1-1; D is perhaps TRBD1 (6 bases). Germline CDR1 reads MNHNS; CDR2 reads SASEGT. CDR3 size: 14 residues. Trimming took 2 bases from V and 3 from J, leaving 10 bases between them.

The chain employs TRBV12-3 or TRBV12-4 and TRBJ2-1, with D possibly matching TRBD1 (6 bases). The ends were cut back, 3 bases at V and 5 bases at J, with 11 bases in the middle. The CDR3 consists of 14 residues. CDR3 loop: CASSFLGADNEQFF. The CDR3, as DNA: TGTGCCAGCAGTTTTCTGGGGGCGGACAATGAGCAGTTCTTC.

This chain links TRBV7-8 with TRBJ2-7; D gene uncertain. CDR3 size: 15 residues. The germline V gene encodes CDR1 SGHVS and CDR2 FQNEAQ. V gave up 5 bases and J gave up 7 bases, with 21 bases separating them. The CDR3 reads CASSQAYASFEEQYV. DNA of the CDR3: TGTGCCAGCAGCCAAGCTTACGCCAGCTTTGAGGAGCAGTACGTC.

The chain carries TRBV5-1 and TRBJ1-1; a possible D gene is TRBD1 (5 bases). The V end was cut by 5 bases, the J end by 1 base, with 9 bases between. The germline V gene encodes CDR1 SGHRS and CDR2 YFSETQ. The CDR3 has 13 residues. CDR3 loop: CASRTEPNTEAFF. CDR3 coding DNA: TGCGCCAGCAGGACAGAACCGAACACTGAAGCTTTCTTT.

There are a few counts of this clonotype. The chain links TRBV11-2 to TRBJ1-1; D is unclear. Germline V lookup: CDR1 SGHAT, CDR2 FQNNGV. V lost 1 base and J lost 3, with 12 bases in between. The CDR3 runs to 15 residues. The DNA for the CDR3 is TGTGCCAGCAGCTTAGTTATCTACGGGTACACTGAAGCTTTCTTT. Residues: CASSLVIYGYTEAFF.

This clonotype was seen a few times. The chain is built from TRBV30 and TRBJ1-1, with unresolved D. The germline CDR1 and CDR2 sequences are GTSNPN and SVGIG (reference sequence). Trimming left V 1 base short and J 1 base short, with 10 bases between. This CDR3 comprises 14 residues. Written as DNA, the CDR3 is TGTGCCTGGAGTGCCCAGACCCCGAACACTGAAGCTTTCTTT. This codes for CAWSAQTPNTEAFF.

This clonotype was seen more than once but under ten times. The chain links TRBV5-5 to TRBJ1-1; D ambiguous. The CDR3 totals 13 residues. Germline assignment: CDR1 SGHKS and CDR2 YYEKEE (reference sequence). The V end lost 2 bases, the J end lost 3 bases, and 8 bases lay between the germline ends. The CDR3 here is CASSFRRDTEAFF. The DNA of the CDR3 is TGTGCCAGCAGCTTTAGGAGAGACACTGAAGCTTTCTTT.

This clonotype occurred many times. The chain joins TRBV5-1 to TRBJ2-5; the D gene is possibly TRBD2 (5 bases). The germline V and J ends were trimmed by 4 bases and 5 bases, with 18 bases remaining between them. The CDR3 contains 15 residues. Germline V gives CDR1 SGHRS, CDR2 YFSETQ. In nucleotides, the CDR3 is TGCGCCAGCAGCCTACTAGACGGCCTAGGGGAGACCCAGTACTTC. This gives the protein CASSLLDGLGETQYF.